This T cell receptor beta chain was documented in a study of neurological immune-mediated disorders. The sorted libraries took approximately 1 million CD4+ or CD8+ T cells. The CDR3 extends over 15 amino acids. Trimming removed 5 bases from V and 5 bases from J, with 21 bases in between. Per the germline V gene, CDR1 is DFQATT and CDR2 is SNEGSKA (reference sequence). This clonotype was seen at least ten times. The antigen remains unidentified. Synthesis of cDNA used 5'RACE (with 10-nucleotide random UMIs). TCRdb called the 5' RACE reads again in MiXCR, with one record for every CDR3 protein. The sample consists of roughly 21,000 distinct CDR3 sequences, around 15% of them appearing once. General study points: The repertoires of 18 of 34 multiple sclerosis patients were placed by phylogenetic grouping in a single related-CDR3 cluster, which may be a signature. The expanded clones of different subjects shared no CDR3 amino acid sequences (suggesting private repertoires in all groups).

The chain links TRBV20-1 to TRBJ1-2, with a weak D call TRBD1 (6 bases). Specimen: CD8+ T cells from blood. The sequence was collected from a woman aged 18-29 years with multiple sclerosis. The CDR3 DNA follows: TGCAGTGCTCCCCGAGACAGGACCGACCGGTATGGCTACACCTTC. It yields the protein CSAPRDRTDRYGYTF.